The clone carrying this TCR beta chain has only a few counts. Its cognate antigen is unknown. This specimen comes from a study of Graves' ophthalmopathy and Graves' hyperthyroidism. Whole-study findings and limits: The model predicted ophthalmopathy progression with 65% to 71% sensitivity and around 74% specificity.

Patients were left out if they had other autoimmune diseases, uncontrolled infections, pregnancy or lactation. Amplification of the TCR beta CDR3 regions used RNA transcripts (as template). Second-round multiplex PCR came after a first-round RT-PCR that employed HTBI primers. Each CDR3 protein is one row after TCRdb ran MiXCR on the multiplex PCR reads. This table has 450,000 to 600,000 distinct CDR3 sequences, about two fifths appearing once. The CDR3 spans 15 residues. Germline CDR1 is SQVTM and CDR2 is ANQGSEA. Trimming removed 0 bases from V and 0 bases from J, with 10 bases in between. The rearrangement joins TRBV29-1 to TRBJ2-3; no clear D. The specimen sequenced was peripheral blood or thyroid tissue (not recorded which). This receptor was identified in an adult man with Graves' hyperthyroidism. CDR3 in amino acids: CSVEEGFRSTDTQYF. CDR3 bases: TGCAGCGTTGAAGAGGGGTTCCGGAGCACAGATACGCAGTATTTT.